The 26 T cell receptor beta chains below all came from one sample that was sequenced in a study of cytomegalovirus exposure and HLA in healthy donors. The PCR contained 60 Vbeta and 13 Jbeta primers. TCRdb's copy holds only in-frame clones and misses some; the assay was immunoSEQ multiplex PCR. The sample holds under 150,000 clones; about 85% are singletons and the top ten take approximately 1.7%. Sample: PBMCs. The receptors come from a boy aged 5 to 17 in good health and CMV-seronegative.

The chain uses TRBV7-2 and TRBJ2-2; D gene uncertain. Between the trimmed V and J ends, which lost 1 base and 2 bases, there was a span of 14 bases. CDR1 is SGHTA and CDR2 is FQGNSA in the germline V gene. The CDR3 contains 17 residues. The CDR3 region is CASSLVQARGNTGELFF. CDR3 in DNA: TGTGCCAGCAGCTTAGTGCAGGCTCGTGGAAACACCGGGGAGCTGTTTTTT.

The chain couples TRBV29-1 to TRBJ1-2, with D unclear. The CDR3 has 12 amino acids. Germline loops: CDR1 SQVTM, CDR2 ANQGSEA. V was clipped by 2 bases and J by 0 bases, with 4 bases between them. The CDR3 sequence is CSVEYSNYGYTF. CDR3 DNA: TGCAGCGTTGAATACTCTAACTATGGCTACACCTTC.

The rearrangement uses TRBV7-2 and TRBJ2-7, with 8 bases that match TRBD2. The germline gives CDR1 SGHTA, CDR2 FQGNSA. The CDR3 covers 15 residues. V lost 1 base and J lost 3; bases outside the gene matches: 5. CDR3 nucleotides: TGTGCCAGCAGCTTAGGAGCGGGAGTGGGCTACGAGCAGTACTTC. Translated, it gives CASSLGAGVGYEQYF.

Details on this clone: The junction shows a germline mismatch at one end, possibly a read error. CDR3 sequence: CSSSGGGTRHTEAFF. CDR3 DNA: TGTTCCAGCAGCGGGGGGGGGACACGGCACACTGAAGCTTTCTTT. V gene TRBV7-9 combines with J gene TRBJ1-1, with D tentatively TRBD1 (6 bases). Germline loops: CDR1 SEHNR, CDR2 FQNEAQ (reference sequence). CDR3 length: 15 amino acids.

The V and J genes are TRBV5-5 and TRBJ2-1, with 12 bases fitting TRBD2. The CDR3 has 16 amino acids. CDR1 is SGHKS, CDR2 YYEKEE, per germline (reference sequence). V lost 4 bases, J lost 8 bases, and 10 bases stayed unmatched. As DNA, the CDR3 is TGTGCCAGCAGCCCCAATCCGTCTAGCGGGAGGGATGAGCAGTTCTTC. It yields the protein CASSPNPSSGRDEQFF.

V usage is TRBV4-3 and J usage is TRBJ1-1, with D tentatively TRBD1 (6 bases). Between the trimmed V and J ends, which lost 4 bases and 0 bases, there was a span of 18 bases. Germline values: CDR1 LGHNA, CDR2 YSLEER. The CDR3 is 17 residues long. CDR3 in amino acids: CASSPNRQDVMNTEAFF. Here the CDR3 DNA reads TGCGCCAGCAGCCCGAACAGACAGGATGTGATGAACACTGAAGCTTTCTTT.

CDR3 in amino acids: CASSLFTGTGELFF. The DNA of the CDR3 is TGTGCCAGCAGCTTATTCACCGGTACCGGGGAGCTGTTTTTT. The rearrangement joins TRBV7-3 to TRBJ2-2; D unclear. V was pared by 2 bases and J by 5 bases, with 9 bases between. The CDR3 loop spans 14 amino acids. Per the germline V gene, CDR1 is SGHTA and CDR2 is FQGTGA.

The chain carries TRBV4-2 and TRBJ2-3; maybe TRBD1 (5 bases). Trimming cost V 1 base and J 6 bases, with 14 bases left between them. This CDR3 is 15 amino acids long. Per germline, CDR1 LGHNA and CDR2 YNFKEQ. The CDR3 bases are TGTGCCAGCAGCCAAGCGAGCCCCAAGGGGGATACGCAGTATTTT. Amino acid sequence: CASSQASPKGDTQYF.

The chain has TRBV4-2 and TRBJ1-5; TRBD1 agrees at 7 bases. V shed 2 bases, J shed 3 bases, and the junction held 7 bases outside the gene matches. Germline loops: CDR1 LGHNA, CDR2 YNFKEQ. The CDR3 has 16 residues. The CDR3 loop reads CASSQNRDSPNQPQHF. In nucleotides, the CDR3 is TGTGCCAGCAGCCAAAACCGGGACAGCCCCAATCAGCCCCAGCATTTT.

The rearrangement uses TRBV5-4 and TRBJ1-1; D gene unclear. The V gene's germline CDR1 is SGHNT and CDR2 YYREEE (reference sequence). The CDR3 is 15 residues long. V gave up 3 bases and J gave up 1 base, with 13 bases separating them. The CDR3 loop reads CASSYTAGKNTEAFF. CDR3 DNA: TGTGCCAGCAGCTACACCGCCGGGAAGAACACTGAAGCTTTCTTT.

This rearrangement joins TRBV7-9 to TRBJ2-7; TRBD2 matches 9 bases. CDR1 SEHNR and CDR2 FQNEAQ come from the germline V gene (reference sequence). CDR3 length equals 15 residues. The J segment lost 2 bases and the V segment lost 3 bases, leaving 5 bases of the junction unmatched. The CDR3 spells CASSFLAGATYEQYF. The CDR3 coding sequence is TGTGCCAGCAGCTTTTTAGCGGGGGCCACCTACGAGCAGTACTTC. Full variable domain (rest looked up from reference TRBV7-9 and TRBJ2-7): DTGVSQNPRHKITKRGQNVTFRCDPISEHNRLYWYRQTLGQGPEFLTYFQNEAQLEKSRLLSDRFSAERPKGSFSTLEIQRTEQGDSAMYLCASSFLAGATYEQYFGPGTRLTVT.

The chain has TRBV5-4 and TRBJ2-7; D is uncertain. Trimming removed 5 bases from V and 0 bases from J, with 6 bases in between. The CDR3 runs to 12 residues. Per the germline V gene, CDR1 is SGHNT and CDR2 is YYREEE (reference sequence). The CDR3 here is CASSSSSYEQYF. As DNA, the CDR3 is TGTGCCAGCAGTTCGAGCTCCTACGAGCAGTACTTC.

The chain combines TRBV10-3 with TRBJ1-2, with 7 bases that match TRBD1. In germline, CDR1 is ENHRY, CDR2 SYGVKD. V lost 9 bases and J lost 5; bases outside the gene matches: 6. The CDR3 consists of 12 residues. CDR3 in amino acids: CAIADREYGYTF. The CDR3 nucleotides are TGTGCCATTGCCGACAGGGAGTATGGCTACACCTTC.

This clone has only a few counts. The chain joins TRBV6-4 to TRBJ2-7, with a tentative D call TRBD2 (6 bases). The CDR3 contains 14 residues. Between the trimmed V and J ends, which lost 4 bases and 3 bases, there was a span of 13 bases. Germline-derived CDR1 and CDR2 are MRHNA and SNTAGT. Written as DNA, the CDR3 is TGTGCCAGCAGTGTCCGGACGGGGGACTACGAGCAGTACTTC. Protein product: CASSVRTGDYEQYF.

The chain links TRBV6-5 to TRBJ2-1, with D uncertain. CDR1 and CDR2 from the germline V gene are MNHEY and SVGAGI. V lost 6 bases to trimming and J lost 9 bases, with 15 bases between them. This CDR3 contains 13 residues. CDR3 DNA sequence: TGTGCCAGCAGCTTTCCCAATTCGGGTGAGCAGTTCTTC. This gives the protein CASSFPNSGEQFF.

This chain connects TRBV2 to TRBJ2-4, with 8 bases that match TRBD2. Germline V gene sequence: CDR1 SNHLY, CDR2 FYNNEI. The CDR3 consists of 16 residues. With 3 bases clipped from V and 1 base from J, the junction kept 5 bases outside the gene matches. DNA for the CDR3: TGTGCCAGCAGTGACCCCGGGGGGGCGGCCAAAAACATTCAGTACTTC. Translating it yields CASSDPGGAAKNIQYF.

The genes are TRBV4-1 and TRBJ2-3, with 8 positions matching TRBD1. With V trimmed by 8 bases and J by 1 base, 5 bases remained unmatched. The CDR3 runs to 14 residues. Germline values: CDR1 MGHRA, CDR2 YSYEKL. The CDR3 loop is CASGQGMGTDTQYF. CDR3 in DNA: TGCGCCAGCGGACAGGGTATGGGCACAGATACGCAGTATTTT.

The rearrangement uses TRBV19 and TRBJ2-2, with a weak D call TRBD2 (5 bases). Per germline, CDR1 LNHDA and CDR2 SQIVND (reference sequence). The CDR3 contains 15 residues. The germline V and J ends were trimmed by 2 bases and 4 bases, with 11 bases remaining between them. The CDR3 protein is CASSILVAITGELFF. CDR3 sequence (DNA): TGTGCCAGTAGTATATTGGTAGCGATCACCGGGGAGCTGTTTTTT.

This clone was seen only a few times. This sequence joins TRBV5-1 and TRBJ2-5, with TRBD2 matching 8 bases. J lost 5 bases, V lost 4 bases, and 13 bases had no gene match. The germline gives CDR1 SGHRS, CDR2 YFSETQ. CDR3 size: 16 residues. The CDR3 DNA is TGCGCCAGCAGCATCCGACCGGGACTAGTGTCGGAGACCCAGTACTTC. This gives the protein CASSIRPGLVSETQYF.

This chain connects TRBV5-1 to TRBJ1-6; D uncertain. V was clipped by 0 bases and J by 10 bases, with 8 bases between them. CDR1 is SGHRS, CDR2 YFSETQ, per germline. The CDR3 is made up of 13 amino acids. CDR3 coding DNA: TGCGCCAGCAGCTTGGACAGAAGATCACCCCTCCACTTT. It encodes CASSLDRRSPLHF.

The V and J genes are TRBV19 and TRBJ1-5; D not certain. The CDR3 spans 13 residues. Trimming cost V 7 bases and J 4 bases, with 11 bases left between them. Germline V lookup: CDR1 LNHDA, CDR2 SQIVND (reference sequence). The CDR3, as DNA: TGTGCCAGTACCCTCGAGTGGAATCAGCCCCAGCATTTT. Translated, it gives CASTLEWNQPQHF.

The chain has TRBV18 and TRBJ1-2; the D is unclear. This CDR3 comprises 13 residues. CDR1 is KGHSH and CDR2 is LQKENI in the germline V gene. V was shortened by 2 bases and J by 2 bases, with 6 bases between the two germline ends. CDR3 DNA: TGTGCCAGCTCACCAGCGGGAAACTATGGCTACACCTTC. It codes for CASSPAGNYGYTF.

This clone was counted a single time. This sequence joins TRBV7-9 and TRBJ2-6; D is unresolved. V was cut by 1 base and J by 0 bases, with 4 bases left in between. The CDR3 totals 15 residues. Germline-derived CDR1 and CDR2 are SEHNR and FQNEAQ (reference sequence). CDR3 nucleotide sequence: TGTGCCAGCAGCTTAGGTAGCTCTGGGGCCAACGTCCTGACTTTC. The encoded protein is CASSLGSSGANVLTF. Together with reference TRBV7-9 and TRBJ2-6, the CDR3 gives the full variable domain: DTGVSQNPRHKITKRGQNVTFRCDPISEHNRLYWYRQTLGQGPEFLTYFQNEAQLEKSRLLSDRFSAERPKGSFSTLEIQRTEQGDSAMYLCASSLGSSGANVLTFGAGSRLTVL.

Here the CDR3 reads CASSEFGFPNTGELFF. CDR3 DNA sequence: TGTGCCAGCAGTGAATTCGGGTTTCCGAACACCGGGGAGCTGTTTTTT. The chain employs TRBV6-1 and TRBJ2-2; D remains unclear. Germline lookup yields CDR1 MNHNS and CDR2 SASEGT. There are 16 residues in the CDR3. Trimming left V 2 bases short and J 0 bases short, with 10 bases between.

The CDR3 DNA is TGTGCCTGGAGTGTACGGAGCAGAAAAAACATTCAGTACTTC. Encoded protein: CAWSVRSRKNIQYF. The J gene is TRBJ2-4, the V gene TRBV30; D not resolved. Germline loops: CDR1 GTSNPN, CDR2 SVGIG (reference sequence). The CDR3 runs to 14 residues. V lost 0 bases, J lost 4 bases, and 10 bases lay in between.

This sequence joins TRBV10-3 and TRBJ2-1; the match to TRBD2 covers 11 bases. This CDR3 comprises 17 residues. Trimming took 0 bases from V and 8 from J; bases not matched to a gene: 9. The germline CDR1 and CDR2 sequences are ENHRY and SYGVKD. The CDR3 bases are TGTGCCATCAGTGAGTCAATAACTAGCGGGAGAAGGGATGAGCAGTTCTTC. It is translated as CAISESITSGRRDEQFF.